Below, one T cell receptor beta chain is given with its context. Its antigen is unknown. Germline assignment: CDR1 SGHTA and CDR2 FQGNSA. CDR3 length equals 12 residues. Trimming pared 6 bases from V and 3 bases from J, leaving 9 bases between. The data originate from a study of human T cells and chemical hapten exposure. Study context: Sensitization was performed using 2% DPC on a 2 cm by 2 cm upper inner arm skin site.

Time point described: pre-sensitization, week 0. The treatment here: therapeutic diphenylcyclopropenone sensitization with weekly scalp DPC. The donor pool consisted of alopecia patients aged 18 to 70 years, considered suitable for DPC. Whole-study results and caveats: TCRs exceeding a frequency of 1 in 1000 stayed unchanged under DPC sensitization.

Attachment of unique molecular identifiers to individual cDNA molecules was performed in the library. From the RACE reads, TCRdb called clonotypes with MiXCR, one entry per CDR3 protein. The data hold under 200,000 distinct CDR3 sequences, with more than 25% observed a single time. The origin of this receptor is a young woman with alopecia areata. Some clones in this sample may be carry-over from other donors' samples. The gene calls are TRBV7-2 and TRBJ2-7, with D possibly matching TRBD2 (5 bases). The sample was whole blood, taken in connection with sensitization to the hapten diphenylcyclopropenone (DPC). CDR3 DNA: TGTGCCAGCAGTTGGACTGACTACGAGCAGTACTTC. This codes for CASSWTDYEQYF.